The 20 T cell receptor beta chains given below trace back to one sample, sequenced in a study of cytomegalovirus exposure and HLA in healthy donors. PCR employed 60 Vbeta and 13 Jbeta primers. TCRdb's table, derived via immunoSEQ multiplex PCR, lists solely in-frame clones and lacks some. The table has about 170,000 clones, roughly 76% seen once; the top ten hold approximately 4.4%. The sample was PBMCs. Every receptor here comes from a woman aged 18-35 years in good health and CMV-seropositive.

V usage is TRBV5-1 and J usage is TRBJ1-1; 7 nucleotides line up with TRBD1. Germline loops: CDR1 SGHRS, CDR2 YFSETQ. Trimming at V came to 0 bases and at J to 5 bases, leaving 7 bases not matched to a gene. The CDR3 runs to 15 residues. The CDR3 DNA reads TGCGCCAGCAGCTTGGAAGGGCAGGGGGGTACTGAAGCTTTCTTT. Translated, it gives CASSLEGQGGTEAFF.

This chain connects TRBV7-9 to TRBJ1-6; 9 bases agree with TRBD1. Germline loops: CDR1 SEHNR, CDR2 FQNEAQ (reference sequence). V shed 4 bases and J 9 bases; nucleotides not matched to a gene: 10. The CDR3 length is 16 residues. The chain's CDR3 is CASSYGTGPGSSPLHF. The CDR3 nucleotides read TGTGCCAGCAGCTATGGGACAGGGCCAGGCAGTTCACCCCTCCACTTT.

This rearrangement joins TRBV6-1 to TRBJ1-5; tentative D call: TRBD1 (6 bases). The CDR3 consists of 14 residues. Germline lookup yields CDR1 MNHNS and CDR2 SASEGT. The V end was cut by 10 bases, the J end by 3 bases, with 16 bases between. CDR3: CATNRVTSNQPQHF. The CDR3 DNA is TGTGCCACTAACAGGGTTACCTCCAATCAGCCCCAGCATTTT.

This clone occurred a few times. V is TRBV6-5 and J is TRBJ1-4; TRBD1 aligns across 9 bases. The CDR3 runs 13 residues. V dropped 6 bases and J dropped 6; count of bases not matched to a gene: 2. Germline V gene lookup returns CDR1 MNHEY and CDR2 SVGAGI. The CDR3 loop is CASSRDRDEKLFF. The DNA of the CDR3 is TGTGCCAGCAGCCGGGACAGGGATGAAAAACTGTTTTTT.

This clone has a single count. The V and J genes are TRBV10-2 and TRBJ2-5; D may be TRBD1 (5 bases). Germline loops: CDR1 WSHSY, CDR2 SAAADI. Trimming took off 0 bases at V and 3 bases at J, with 14 bases between the two ends. This CDR3 has 16 residues. The DNA of the CDR3 is TGCGCCAGCAGTGAGTCGACGACAGAACCTAAAGAGACCCAGTACTTC. Amino acid sequence: CASSESTTEPKETQYF.

The chain carries TRBV5-1 and TRBJ2-7, with D possibly being TRBD2 (5 bases). This CDR3 is built from 14 residues. Germline CDR1 and CDR2: SGHRS and YFSETQ. Trimming removed 1 base at V and 4 bases at J, with 12 bases between. CDR3: CASSLRGYRYEQYF. The CDR3 DNA is TGCGCCAGCAGCTTGCGGGGTTATAGGTACGAGCAGTACTTC.

This chain links TRBV30 with TRBJ1-5; weak D call: TRBD1 (6 bases). The germline CDR1 and CDR2 sequences are GTSNPN and SVGIG (reference sequence). The CDR3 length is 15 residues. Trimming stripped 3 bases from V and 1 base from J, with 13 bases between. The CDR3 DNA sequence: TGTGCCTGGAGCCAGGGGCTGGACAGCAATCAGCCCCAGCATTTT. Residues: CAWSQGLDSNQPQHF.

The rearrangement links TRBV10-3 to TRBJ2-3; 13 bases align to TRBD2. V gave up 6 bases and J gave up 10 bases; unmatched junction bases: 13. CDR1 ENHRY and CDR2 SYGVKD come from the germline V gene. The CDR3 is 16 residues long. The CDR3 sequence is CAIRKTSGGPVFPQYF. CDR3 coding DNA: TGTGCCATCAGAAAGACTAGCGGGGGGCCCGTATTCCCGCAGTATTTT.

The chain links TRBV29-1 to TRBJ2-2; 9 bases are a match to TRBD2. This CDR3 has 16 amino acids. The J segment lost 6 bases and the V segment lost 6 bases, leaving 14 bases of the junction unmatched. Germline CDR1 reads SQVTM; CDR2 reads ANQGSEA. CDR3: CSVKTGTSPNAGELFF. The CDR3 region has the DNA TGCAGCGTCAAGACCGGGACTAGCCCTAACGCCGGGGAGCTGTTTTTT.

The chain carries TRBV10-3 and TRBJ2-2, with D tentatively TRBD1 (6 bases). V was trimmed by 10 bases and J by 2 bases, leaving 14 bases between them. This CDR3 comprises 14 residues. Germline V CDR1 and CDR2: ENHRY, SYGVKD. The CDR3 sequence: CATKPGQNTGELFF. CDR3 sequence (DNA): TGTGCCACTAAGCCGGGACAAAACACCGGGGAGCTGTTTTTT.

The chain is built from TRBV7-9 and TRBJ1-6, with TRBD1 matching over 7 bases. Germline values: CDR1 SEHNR, CDR2 FQNEAQ (reference sequence). This CDR3 spans 17 amino acids. J gave up 0 bases and V 5 bases, and 7 bases lay outside the gene matches. The CDR3 protein is CASSPGQASSYNSPLHF. CDR3 bases: TGTGCCAGCAGCCCAGGACAGGCTAGCTCCTATAATTCACCCCTCCACTTT.

This clone appeared once. The genes are TRBV23-1 and TRBJ1-5; 7 bases are shared with TRBD1. TRBV23-1 is an ORF, and what it does is uncertain. CDR3 size: 17 residues. V lost 6 bases to trimming and J lost 4 bases; unmatched junction nucleotides: 15. The DNA for the CDR3 is TGCGCCAGCAGCCCCGACGGGACAGCTTGGAGGAATCAGCCCCAGCATTTT. It specifies CASSPDGTAWRNQPQHF.

The CDR3 nucleotides are TGTGCCAGCAGCTCAGACACAGGGGGATACGAGACCCAGTACTTC. It is translated as CASSSDTGGYETQYF. The chain has TRBV11-3 and TRBJ2-5; 8 positions agree with TRBD1. Germline trimming cut 4 bases from V and 5 bases from J; bases unmatched to any gene: 9. CDR1 and CDR2 (germline): SGHNT, YENEEA. The CDR3 runs to 15 residues.

The chain employs TRBV6-5 and TRBJ1-2, with D uncertain. The V and J ends lost 6 bases and 4 bases respectively, with 15 bases between them. The CDR3 is 14 amino acids. Germline V gene sequence: CDR1 MNHEY, CDR2 SVGAGI. The CDR3 DNA sequence: TGTGCCAGCAGCCTGGAGGGTTTGGCCTATGGCTACACCTTC. Amino acid sequence: CASSLEGLAYGYTF.

This clone was seen more than once but under ten times. In DNA, the CDR3 is TGCGCCAGCAGCTTCGGGACAGGGGGCCTAGGCACTGAAGCTTTCTTT. This gives the protein CASSFGTGGLGTEAFF. J is TRBJ1-1 and V is TRBV4-1; 12 bases align to TRBD1. From germline, CDR1 is MGHRA and CDR2 YSYEKL. The CDR3 has 16 amino acids. The ends lost 5 bases at V and 4 bases at J; junction bases unmatched: 8.

The chain joins TRBV6-1 to TRBJ1-2; 11 bases map to TRBD1. The V and J ends lost 1 base and 13 bases, in that order; junction bases with no gene match: 5. CDR1 and CDR2 from the germline V gene are MNHNS and SASEGT. CDR3 length equals 13 residues. CDR3 DNA: TGTGCCAGCAGTGAAGAGGGACAGGGGGGGCTCACCTTC. Protein sequence: CASSEEGQGGLTF.

V gene TRBV5-1 combines with J gene TRBJ2-1, with 11 bases lining up with TRBD2. The V and J ends lost 0 bases and 7 bases, in that order; junction bases with no gene match: 0. Germline values: CDR1 SGHRS, CDR2 YFSETQ. This CDR3 spans 14 amino acids. The chain's CDR3 is CASSLGLAGNEQFF. The CDR3 DNA is TGCGCCAGCAGCTTGGGACTAGCGGGGAATGAGCAGTTCTTC.

The rearrangement joins TRBV4-3 to TRBJ1-1; D not certain. The CDR3 length is 13 residues. The germline V and J ends were trimmed by 3 bases and 6 bases, with 11 bases remaining between them. Germline V gene lookup returns CDR1 LGHNA and CDR2 YSLEER. CDR3 sequence reads: CASSQETAAEAFF. The CDR3, as DNA: TGCGCCAGCAGCCAGGAAACAGCGGCTGAAGCTTTCTTT.

The chain is built from TRBV5-1 and TRBJ1-2, with 9 bases matching TRBD1. The CDR3 extends over 17 amino acids. The germline V gene has CDR1 SGHRS and CDR2 YFSETQ. The ends lost 3 bases at V and 6 bases at J; junction bases unmatched: 15. CDR3 bases: TGCGCCAGCAGCTCGCCGGACAGGGGTCTGACACTAAATGGCTACACCTTC. Amino acids: CASSSPDRGLTLNGYTF.

In this sample, this clone turned up a few times. J is TRBJ2-3 and V is TRBV4-2; D remains unclear. V lost 2 bases and J 4 bases, leaving 13 bases between the germline ends. The CDR3 totals 15 residues. CDR1 is LGHNA and CDR2 is YNFKEQ in the germline V gene. The CDR3 region has the DNA TGTGCCAGCAGCCAAAATTCCCCAGGCGCAGATACGCAGTATTTT. Its translation is CASSQNSPGADTQYF.